This entry features one TCR beta chain sequence. Antigen specificity is unknown. A second about 7 to 11 cycle PCR used barcoded and J-beta primers. Every cDNA was tagged by a template-switch adaptor with 12 random nucleotides. TCRdb ran MiXCR on the 5' RACE reads and lists one entry per CDR3 protein. The sample records some 850,000 distinct CDR3 sequences, roughly 24% being singletons. The data stem from a study of blood T cells in healthy people across ages. The overall study: Template switching picked up about one barcoded beta molecule for each two T cells. Study-wide points: Roughly linear declines in TCR beta diversity per million T cells occurred with age.

V lost 0 bases and J 4 bases, leaving 16 bases between the germline ends. Per germline, CDR1 SGHVS and CDR2 FQNEAQ. CDR3 length: 17 amino acids. This same sample was also part of a study on T cells of mothers and their children. That report adds: Mothers and children who were related shared slightly more overlap than unrelated pairs, but not significantly more.

Input material: blood. The chain is built from TRBV7-8 and TRBJ1-5, with unresolved D. The sequence was obtained from a boy aged 5-17 years in good health. The CDR3 reads CASSLAPRAVKNQPQHF. CDR3 bases: TGTGCCAGCAGCTTAGCGCCCCGGGCAGTGAAGAATCAGCCCCAGCATTTT.